Listed here are 29 T cell receptor beta chains from one sample, sequenced in a study of T cell repertoires in cytomegalovirus infection. TCRdb processed the reads anew with MiXCR; each CDR3 protein has one entry. The sample includes 250,000 or so distinct CDR3 sequences, approximately 15% of them seen just once. Sequencing input: CD8+ T cells from PBMCs. Every receptor here comes from a human donor in good health (CMV status not recorded). Some clones in this sample may be carry-over from other donors' samples.

The J gene is TRBJ1-5, the V gene TRBV20-1; 7 bases agree with TRBD1. Trimming cost V 6 bases and J 6 bases; bases outside gene matches: 14. The CDR3 covers 15 residues. Looked up from germline, CDR1 is DFQATT and CDR2 is SNEGSKA (reference sequence). CDR3: CSAANRGFEGQPQHF. The CDR3 DNA reads as TGCAGTGCCGCGAACAGGGGCTTCGAGGGTCAGCCCCAGCATTTT.

The chain combines TRBV15 with TRBJ1-4; no firm D call. V lost 0 bases, J lost 3 bases, and 17 bases lay in between. The CDR3 extends over 18 amino acids. Per the germline V gene, CDR1 is LNHNV and CDR2 is YYDKDF (reference sequence). CDR3 sequence: CATSRDLWVTLANEKLFF. CDR3 bases: TGTGCCACCAGCAGAGATTTGTGGGTAACCTTGGCTAATGAAAAACTGTTTTTT.

In DNA, the CDR3 is TGCAGTGCTAGGACGGGACAGGGGCTACGGGGCGGTCATCAGCCCCAGCATTTT. Its translation is CSARTGQGLRGGHQPQHF. The rearrangement links TRBV20-1 to TRBJ1-5, with 10 bases lining up with TRBD1. The CDR3 runs 18 residues. Per germline, CDR1 DFQATT and CDR2 SNEGSKA (reference sequence). Germline trimming cut 3 bases from V and 5 bases from J; bases unmatched to any gene: 16.

This chain uses TRBV28 with TRBJ2-3; 8 bases line up with TRBD2. Germline values: CDR1 MDHEN, CDR2 SYDVKM. The CDR3 covers 15 residues. The junction had 9 bases not matched to a gene; V was cut back by 7 bases and J by 3 bases. This CDR3 reads CASKVWAGGTDTQYF. CDR3 DNA: TGTGCCAGCAAGGTCTGGGCGGGGGGTACAGATACGCAGTATTTT. Looking up the rest from reference TRBV28 and TRBJ2-3 gives the full variable domain: DVKVTQSSRYLVKRTGEKVFLECVQDMDHENMFWYRQDPGLGLRLIYFSYDVKMKEKGDIPEGYSVSREKKERFSLILESASTNQTSMYLCASKVWAGGTDTQYFGPGTRLTVL.

This rearrangement joins TRBV25-1 to TRBJ2-5; 8 bases line up with TRBD1. This CDR3 is built from 17 residues. Germline V lookup: CDR1 MGHDK, CDR2 SYGVNS. With V trimmed by 1 base and J by 4 bases, 11 bases remained unmatched. CDR3 protein: CASSEWEEDRGGETQYF. The CDR3 DNA follows: TGTGCCAGCAGTGAATGGGAAGAAGACAGGGGTGGAGAGACCCAGTACTTC.

This chain's CDR3 is CASSPGQGAVETQYF. The CDR3 coding sequence is TGTGCCAGCAGCCCGGGACAGGGGGCAGTCGAGACCCAGTACTTC. This chain joins TRBV14 and TRBJ2-5; 12 positions agree with TRBD1. CDR3 length: 15 residues. Trimming removed 4 bases from V and 5 bases from J; junction bases left unmatched: 5. CDR1 SGHDN and CDR2 FVKESK come from the germline V gene.

The chain is built from TRBV20-1 and TRBJ2-5; 8 nucleotides match TRBD2. In germline, CDR1 is DFQATT, CDR2 SNEGSKA (reference sequence). This CDR3 is 15 amino acids long. Germline trimming cut 6 bases from V and 4 bases from J; bases unmatched to any gene: 13. The CDR3 sequence is CSARTSGGASETQYF. As DNA, the CDR3 is TGCAGTGCCAGGACGTCGGGGGGGGCCTCAGAGACCCAGTACTTC.

With regard to this clonotype: A much larger clone lies one base from this, so it may be a read error. The chain couples TRBV11-1 to TRBJ1-1, with 11 bases aligning to TRBD1. The CDR3 sequence is 17 residues long. V trimming: 3 bases; J trimming: 5 bases; junction bases outside the gene matches: 11. Germline CDR1 reads SGHAT; CDR2 reads FQDESV (reference sequence). The CDR3 coding sequence is TGTGCCAGCAGCTTCAGTCGGGACAGGGGGGAAGTGACTGAAGCTTTCTTT. It codes for CASSFSRDRGEVTEAFF.

The genes are TRBV5-6 and TRBJ2-5; D gene ambiguous. The CDR3 has 13 residues. The germline gives CDR1 SGHDT, CDR2 YYEEEE. V was pared by 1 base and J by 1 base, with 5 bases between. The DNA for the CDR3 is TGTGCCAGCAGCTTGTATCTCCAAGAGACCCAGTACTTC. This encodes CASSLYLQETQYF.

Comment on this clonotype: A much bigger clone sits one base away, suggesting this may be a read error. J is TRBJ2-7 and V is TRBV12-3 or TRBV12-4, with D unclear. This CDR3 spans 15 amino acids. The DNA of the CDR3 is TGTGCCAGCAGTGGGCCCAGCTGGGATCAAAACGAGCTGTACTTC. Its translation: CASSGPSWDQNELYF.

This clonotype was counted only a few times. This chain connects TRBV27 to TRBJ2-5; the D is unclear. The CDR3 is 13 amino acids. V was clipped by 0 bases and J by 5 bases, with 7 bases between them. In germline, CDR1 is MNHEY, CDR2 SMNVEV (reference sequence). The CDR3 spells CASSLSTRETQYF. The CDR3, as DNA: TGTGCCAGCAGTTTATCGACTCGGGAGACCCAGTACTTC.

The J gene is TRBJ2-7, the V gene TRBV7-9, with D perhaps matching TRBD1 or TRBD2 (5 bases each). This CDR3 has 16 amino acids. V shed 1 base and J shed 3 bases, with 16 bases lying between them. The germline CDR1 and CDR2 sequences are SEHNR and FQNEAQ (reference sequence). CDR3 residues: CASSLGWGSRGYEQYV. CDR3 coding DNA: TGTGCCAGCAGCTTAGGTTGGGGGAGTAGAGGCTACGAGCAGTACGTC.

This clonotype came up many times. The chain couples TRBV7-2 to TRBJ2-7, with D perhaps TRBD2 (5 bases). V shed 5 bases and J shed 8 bases, with 25 bases lying between them. This CDR3 comprises 16 residues. The germline V gene has CDR1 SGHTA and CDR2 FQGNSA. CDR3 region: CASSHPTGPTRGKQYF. The CDR3 nucleotides are TGTGCCAGCAGCCACCCGACCGGGCCCACGAGAGGGAAGCAGTACTTC.

This clonotype was seen a few times. The chain has TRBV12-3 or TRBV12-4 and TRBJ2-5, with unresolved D. V lost 3 bases and J 7 bases, leaving 9 bases between the germline ends. CDR3 length equals 12 residues. CDR3 sequence (DNA): TGTGCCAGCAGTTTGAGTCTCTGGACCCAGTACTTC. Protein sequence: CASSLSLWTQYF.

The table lists this clonotype with many counts. V is TRBV6-2 or TRBV6-3 and J is TRBJ1-5; possible D gene TRBD1, 6 bases. Trimming removed 5 bases at V and 2 bases at J, with 19 bases between. Germline V CDR1 and CDR2: MNHEY, SVGEGT. This CDR3 is built from 17 residues. The DNA for the CDR3 is TGTGCCAGCAGTAAGCTCGGGGGGGCTGTGGGCAATCAGCCCCAGCATTTT. Protein product: CASSKLGGAVGNQPQHF.

This clonotype was seen more than once but under ten times. The chain couples TRBV28 to TRBJ1-2; 8 bases agree with TRBD1. V shed 7 bases, J shed 3 bases, and the junction held 7 bases outside the gene matches. The CDR3 consists of 14 residues. CDR1 MDHEN and CDR2 SYDVKM come from the germline V gene. This chain's CDR3 is CASNRLTGDYGYTF. The CDR3 DNA follows: TGTGCCAGCAATAGGTTGACAGGGGACTATGGCTACACCTTC.

The table lists this clonotype with a few counts. CDR3 protein: CASSLGPPTRLNSPLHF. CDR3 DNA sequence: TGTGCCAGCAGTTTGGGACCCCCAACCCGCCTTAATTCACCCCTCCACTTT. This chain joins TRBV6-1 and TRBJ1-6, with D possibly TRBD1 on 5 matching bases. The length of the CDR3 is 17 residues. From germline, CDR1 is MNHNS and CDR2 SASEGT. The V and J ends lost 5 bases and 6 bases respectively, with 20 bases between them.

Concerning this clonotype: Mismatch with germline at one junction end may stem from a read error. The chain combines TRBV6-1 with TRBJ2-7; no clear D gene. The CDR3 spans 18 residues. CDR1 is MNHNS and CDR2 is SASEGT in the germline V gene. CDR3 loop: CASSEGYEQGRFYYEQYF. DNA for the CDR3: TGTGCCAGCAGCGAAGGCTACGAACAAGGCAGGTTTTACTACGAGCAGTACTTC.

The chain couples TRBV6-2 or TRBV6-3 to TRBJ2-7; 10 bases line up with TRBD1. J was trimmed by 3 bases and V by 6 bases; bases with no gene match: 29. The CDR3 is 22 residues long. The germline V gene encodes CDR1 MNHEY and CDR2 SVGEGT. CDR3: CASSPPFSSGRDRGALRYEQYF. The DNA for the CDR3 is TGTGCCAGCAGCCCTCCCTTCAGTTCCGGCCGGGACAGGGGCGCACTACGCTACGAGCAGTACTTC.

The rearrangement links TRBV19 to TRBJ2-7, with TRBD1 as a possible D gene (5 bases). The V and J ends lost 3 bases and 6 bases respectively, with 21 bases between them. CDR1 LNHDA and CDR2 SQIVND come from the germline V gene (reference sequence). The CDR3 extends over 16 amino acids. For the CDR3, the DNA is TGTGCCAGTAGTATCCCTCACCTATCGGACACCCGCGAGCAGTACTTC. Protein product: CASSIPHLSDTREQYF.

In its sample, this clonotype was seen a few times. The chain's CDR3 is CASSEKYLEGTEAFF. In DNA form, the CDR3 reads TGTGCCAGCAGTGAGAAGTATTTGGAGGGGACTGAAGCTTTCTTT. This sequence joins TRBV6-1 and TRBJ1-1, with D maybe TRBD1 (5 bases). Between the trimmed V and J ends, which lost 3 bases and 5 bases, there was a span of 16 bases. The CDR3 extends over 15 amino acids. Per the germline V gene, CDR1 is MNHNS and CDR2 is SASEGT.

The gene calls are TRBV27 and TRBJ2-2; D call uncertain. Per germline, CDR1 MNHEY and CDR2 SMNVEV (reference sequence). This CDR3 contains 15 residues. V was pared by 1 base and J by 1 base, with 7 bases between. The CDR3 loop reads CASSLFDKNTGELFF. CDR3 coding DNA: TGTGCCAGCAGTTTATTCGACAAGAACACCGGGGAGCTGTTTTTT.

The chain links TRBV20-1 to TRBJ2-1; 9 nucleotides match TRBD2. The CDR3 extends over 15 amino acids. V lost 0 bases to trimming and J lost 5 bases; unmatched junction nucleotides: 5. Germline values: CDR1 DFQATT, CDR2 SNEGSKA (reference sequence). Here the CDR3 reads CSARDPGLANNEQFF. The CDR3 DNA reads as TGCAGTGCTAGAGATCCGGGACTAGCCAACAATGAGCAGTTCTTC.

This clonotype was picked up one time. The V call is TRBV10-3, the J call TRBJ2-3; D not resolved. V was cut by 3 bases and J by 6 bases, with 10 bases left in between. Germline V gene lookup returns CDR1 ENHRY and CDR2 SYGVKD. The CDR3 is made up of 13 amino acids. CDR3 coding DNA: TGTGCCATCAGTGACCAAAACTGGGATACGCAGTATTTT. Amino acid sequence: CAISDQNWDTQYF.

The chain recombines TRBV6-5 with TRBJ2-2; 8 nucleotides match TRBD1. Germline CDR1 MNHEY, CDR2 SVGAGI. The CDR3 has 14 amino acids. J was trimmed by 4 bases and V by 5 bases; bases with no gene match: 3. The CDR3 here is CASSGQGATGELFF. CDR3 DNA sequence: TGTGCCAGCAGTGGACAGGGCGCCACCGGGGAGCTGTTTTTT.

The chain has TRBV19 and TRBJ2-7; possibly TRBD2 for D (6 bases). Between the trimmed V and J ends, which lost 3 bases and 2 bases, there was a span of 11 bases. CDR3 length: 14 residues. Germline loops: CDR1 LNHDA, CDR2 SQIVND (reference sequence). CDR3: CASSMRGLPYEQYF. For the CDR3, the DNA is TGTGCCAGTAGTATGAGGGGACTCCCCTACGAGCAGTACTTC.

The chain uses TRBV20-1 and TRBJ2-2; D perhaps matches TRBD1 (5 bases). V shed 6 bases and J shed 5 bases, with 10 bases lying between them. This CDR3 is 12 amino acids long. Germline assignment: CDR1 DFQATT and CDR2 SNEGSKA (reference sequence). Here the CDR3 DNA reads TGCAGTGCAGCCAGGGATACCGGGGAGCTGTTTTTT. This codes for CSAARDTGELFF.

This clonotype has only a few counts. V and J are TRBV15 and TRBJ2-5; TRBD2 matches at 12 bases. There are 17 residues in the CDR3. J gave up 1 base and V 1 base, and 4 bases lay outside the gene matches. Per germline, CDR1 LNHNV and CDR2 YYDKDF (reference sequence). The CDR3 sequence: CATSRARLAGAQETQYF. The CDR3 bases are TGTGCCACCAGCAGAGCCCGACTAGCGGGGGCCCAAGAGACCCAGTACTTC.

This clonotype has more than one count but fewer than ten. J is TRBJ2-5 and V is TRBV7-9; maybe TRBD2 (5 bases). The CDR3 loop spans 15 amino acids. V shed 0 bases and J shed 1 base, with 9 bases lying between them. Germline assignment: CDR1 SEHNR and CDR2 FQNEAQ (reference sequence). The CDR3 DNA is TGTGCCAGCAGCTTAGCCTTGGGGAGCCAAGAGACCCAGTACTTC. Amino acids: CASSLALGSQETQYF.